This T cell receptor (beta chain) was recorded in a study of T cells in Graves' hyperthyroidism and ophthalmopathy. The CDR3 has 15 residues. V shed 6 bases, J shed 2 bases, and the junction held 8 bases outside the gene matches. Germline loops: CDR1 MNHEY, CDR2 SVGAGI. RNA transcripts served as the template for amplifying TCR beta CDR3 regions. The HTBI set primed first-round TCR CDR3 RT-PCR. TCRdb re-derived calls from the multiplex PCR reads in MiXCR, one entry per CDR3 protein. The sample has hundreds of thousands of distinct CDR3 sequences, around 15% seen once; the top ten hold under 15%. The V call is TRBV6-5, the J call TRBJ2-7; 9 bases align to TRBD1. The sequenced sample consisted of blood. This receptor was taken from a woman in her forties or fifties with Graves' ophthalmopathy. The CDR3 DNA reads TGTGCCAGCAGCTATTGGACAGGGGATCCCTACGAGCAGTACTTC. Protein product: CASSYWTGDPYEQYF.